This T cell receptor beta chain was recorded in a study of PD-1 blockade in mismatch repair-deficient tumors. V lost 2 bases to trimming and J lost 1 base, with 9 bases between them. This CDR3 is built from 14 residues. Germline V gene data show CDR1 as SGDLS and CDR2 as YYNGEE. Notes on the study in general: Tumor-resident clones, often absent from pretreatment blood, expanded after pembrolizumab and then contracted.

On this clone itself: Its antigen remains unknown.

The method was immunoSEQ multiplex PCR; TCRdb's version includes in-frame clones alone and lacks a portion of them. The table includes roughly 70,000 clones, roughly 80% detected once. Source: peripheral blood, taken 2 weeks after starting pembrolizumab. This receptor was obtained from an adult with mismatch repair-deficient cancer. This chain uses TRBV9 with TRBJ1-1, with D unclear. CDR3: CASSVQPQNTEAFF. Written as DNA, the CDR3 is TGTGCCAGCAGCGTCCAGCCCCAGAACACTGAAGCTTTCTTT. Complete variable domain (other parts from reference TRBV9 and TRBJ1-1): DSGVTQTPKHLITATGQRVTLRCSPRSGDLSVYWYQQSLDQGLQFLIQYYNGEERAKGNILERFSAQQFPDLHSELNLSSLELGDSALYFCASSVQPQNTEAFFGQGTRLTVV.